These 26 T cell receptor beta chains share one sample of origin, sequenced in a study of T-cell memory formation after mild COVID-19. TCRdb ran MiXCR on the 5' RACE reads and lists one entry per CDR3 protein. This table has 130,000 to 150,000 distinct CDR3 sequences, roughly 21% appearing once. The specimen was PBMCs or a T cell subset sorted from them (not recorded which). The receptor source for this set is an adult woman who had mild COVID-19 (a few samples of this study predate the infection). Cell type and time point are not known.

This clonotype has more than one count but fewer than ten. The J gene is TRBJ2-7, the V gene TRBV12-3 or TRBV12-4; TRBD1 is a possible D gene (7 bases). This CDR3 contains 14 residues. V lost 4 bases and J 3 bases, leaving 13 bases between the germline ends. The CDR3 loop is CASSSSGGYYEQYF. CDR3 in DNA: TGTGCCAGCAGTTCGTCAGGGGGGTACTACGAGCAGTACTTC.

The V gene is TRBV6-1, the J gene TRBJ1-2, with unresolved D. With 2 bases removed from V and 4 bases from J, the gap between germline ends came to 11 bases. Germline V gene sequence: CDR1 MNHNS, CDR2 SASEGT. This CDR3 comprises 14 residues. CDR3 in DNA: TGTGCCAGCAGTGAACGGTCCAGTCCCTATGGCTACACCTTC. Translation gives CASSERSSPYGYTF.

In this sample, this clonotype turned up a few times. CDR3 nucleotides: TGTGCCACCAGCAGAGTAGCGGGAGGAGACATTCAGTACTTC. Protein: CATSRVAGGDIQYF. This chain uses TRBV15 with TRBJ2-4; TRBD2 agrees at 10 bases. Germline CDR1 LNHNV, CDR2 YYDKDF (reference sequence). The J segment lost 8 bases and the V segment lost 1 base, leaving 2 bases of the junction unmatched. This CDR3 is built from 14 residues.

This clonotype occurred a few times. This chain joins TRBV7-2 and TRBJ2-7, with TRBD2 matching over 9 bases. Germline CDR1 SGHTA, CDR2 FQGNSA. The trim removed 4 bases at V and 2 bases at J, leaving 3 bases unmatched. The CDR3 contains 14 residues. The CDR3 is CASSSLAGTYEQYF. As DNA, the CDR3 is TGTGCCAGCAGCTCCCTAGCGGGGACCTACGAGCAGTACTTC.

This clonotype was counted between two and nine times. The CDR3 sequence: CASSSNQGRYGYTF. Here the CDR3 DNA reads TGTGCCAGCAGTTCTAACCAGGGGAGGTATGGCTACACCTTC. The chain uses TRBV12-3 or TRBV12-4 and TRBJ1-2; TRBD1 might be the D (6 bases). V shed 4 bases and J shed 5 bases, with 14 bases lying between them. The CDR3 is 14 amino acids.

V gene TRBV29-1 combines with J gene TRBJ1-1; D uncertain. The CDR3 contains 12 residues. Deletions cut 7 bases from V and 3 bases from J, with 12 bases between. Looked up from germline, CDR1 is SQVTM and CDR2 is ANQGSEA. CDR3 amino acids: CSGREWDTEAFF. CDR3 DNA sequence: TGCAGCGGCCGTGAATGGGACACTGAAGCTTTCTTT.

The CDR3 loop reads CASSGRNYEQYF. DNA of the CDR3: TGTGCCAGCAGCGGCAGAAATTACGAGCAGTACTTC. The chain uses TRBV7-9 and TRBJ2-7; D remains ambiguous. The V gene's germline CDR1 is SEHNR and CDR2 FQNEAQ (reference sequence). CDR3 size: 12 residues. V shed 5 bases and J shed 4 bases, with 9 bases lying between them.

The chain is built from TRBV4-1 and TRBJ2-7; maybe TRBD2 (6 bases). CDR3 length: 15 residues. Trimming shortened V by 0 bases and J by 6 bases, and 15 bases separated the two germline ends. Germline values: CDR1 MGHRA, CDR2 YSYEKL. This chain's CDR3 is CASSQDYRTTGEQYF. Written as DNA, the CDR3 is TGCGCCAGCAGCCAAGATTATCGGACTACTGGCGAGCAGTACTTC.

This clonotype was seen repeatedly, ten times or more. The V and J genes are TRBV4-2 and TRBJ2-3; TRBD1 matches 9 bases. The CDR3 has 16 amino acids. The V gene end was trimmed by 0 bases and the J gene end by 4 bases; junction bases not matched to a gene: 5. Per the germline V gene, CDR1 is LGHNA and CDR2 is YNFKEQ. The CDR3 spells CASSQDVTGGPDTQYF. The CDR3 DNA follows: TGTGCCAGCAGCCAAGATGTTACAGGGGGCCCAGATACGCAGTATTTT.

This clonotype was seen a handful of times. The chain employs TRBV7-9 and TRBJ1-2, with a tentative D call TRBD1 (6 bases). Trimming stripped 5 bases from V and 0 bases from J, with 13 bases between. Per germline, CDR1 SEHNR and CDR2 FQNEAQ (reference sequence). There are 15 residues in the CDR3. CDR3 region: CASSPGDTPNYGYTF. CDR3 DNA: TGTGCCAGCAGCCCCGGGGACACTCCTAACTATGGCTACACCTTC.

In its sample, this clonotype was seen a few times. CDR3 sequence: CSATQGIEQYF. In DNA form, the CDR3 reads TGCAGTGCTACCCAGGGGATCGAGCAGTACTTC. This rearrangement joins TRBV20-1 to TRBJ2-7; D is possibly TRBD1 (6 bases). Germline V CDR1 and CDR2: DFQATT, SNEGSKA (reference sequence). CDR3 size: 11 residues. V lost 4 bases, J lost 6 bases, and 10 bases lay in between.

This clonotype was seen a handful of times. The rearrangement uses TRBV12-3 or TRBV12-4 and TRBJ1-2; perhaps TRBD1 as D (6 bases). V was cut by 5 bases and J by 5 bases, with 12 bases left in between. There are 13 residues in the CDR3. In nucleotides, the CDR3 is TGTGCCAGCAGTCCACAGGGCGGTTATGGCTACACCTTC. Translation gives CASSPQGGYGYTF.

A few counts support this clonotype. The J gene is TRBJ2-5, the V gene TRBV6-2 or TRBV6-3, with a weak D call TRBD1 (5 bases). This CDR3 is built from 13 residues. V was clipped by 6 bases and J by 4 bases, with 12 bases between them. Germline CDR1 MNHEY, CDR2 SVGEGT. CDR3: CASRGQGTETQYF. The CDR3 DNA is TGTGCCAGCAGGGGGCAGGGTACAGAGACCCAGTACTTC.

This clonotype was recorded once. The chain carries TRBV11-1 and TRBJ2-1; D gene unclear. The CDR3 consists of 14 residues. Trimming took off 5 bases at V and 5 bases at J, with 13 bases between the two ends. Germline CDR1 reads SGHAT; CDR2 reads FQDESV (reference sequence). CDR3 in DNA: TGTGCCAGCAGCCCCGACGGTGTCCACAATGAGCAGTTCTTC. Amino acids: CASSPDGVHNEQFF.

This clonotype has a handful of counts. Here the CDR3 DNA reads TGTGCCTGGATTCTCCGAAGCTCCTATAATTCACCCCTCCACTTT. It yields the protein CAWILRSSYNSPLHF. This chain connects TRBV30 to TRBJ1-6, with no clear D. Trimming stripped 4 bases from V and 0 bases from J, with 10 bases between. CDR1 is GTSNPN and CDR2 is SVGIG in the germline V gene (reference sequence). The CDR3 contains 15 residues.

The genes are TRBV6-5 and TRBJ2-1; no definite D call. CDR1 and CDR2 (germline): MNHEY, SVGAGI. V lost 2 bases, J lost 9 bases, and 8 bases lay in between. The CDR3 loop spans 12 amino acids. The CDR3 DNA sequence: TGTGCCAGCAGTTACGTTCCGGGTGAGCAGTTCTTC. It codes for CASSYVPGEQFF.

At least ten counts were recorded for this clonotype. This chain joins TRBV5-4 and TRBJ2-7, with D possibly being TRBD1 or TRBD2 (5 bases each). CDR1 and CDR2 from the germline V gene are SGHNT and YYREEE (reference sequence). The CDR3 is 13 amino acids. Trimming removed 4 bases from V and 1 base from J, with 9 bases in between. In DNA, the CDR3 is TGTGCCAGCAGCCCTGGGGGATCCTACGAGCAGTACTTC. Its protein is CASSPGGSYEQYF.

A few counts support this clonotype. The DNA of the CDR3 is TGTGCCAGCAGTTACCAGCGGGGATTCACAGATACGCAGTATTTT. It is translated as CASSYQRGFTDTQYF. This rearrangement joins TRBV6-5 to TRBJ2-3; 7 bases fit TRBD2. The trim removed 2 bases at V and 2 bases at J, leaving 4 bases unmatched. The CDR3 spans 15 residues. CDR1 is MNHEY, CDR2 SVGAGI, per germline.

The CDR3 DNA reads TGTGCCAGCAGCTCCTTAGGGGGACTCAATAGCAATCAGCCCCAGCATTTT. Amino acids: CASSSLGGLNSNQPQHF. The V call is TRBV7-8, the J call TRBJ1-5; maybe TRBD1 (6 bases). In germline, CDR1 is SGHVS, CDR2 FQNEAQ. The germline V and J ends were trimmed by 4 bases and 0 bases, with 16 bases remaining between them. There are 17 residues in the CDR3.

The J gene is TRBJ2-1, the V gene TRBV5-1; D is uncertain. Germline assignment: CDR1 SGHRS and CDR2 YFSETQ. The CDR3 runs to 16 residues. Trimming shortened V by 0 bases and J by 6 bases, and 16 bases separated the two germline ends. This CDR3 is CASSLEASSTVNEQFF. CDR3 sequence (DNA): TGCGCCAGCAGCTTGGAAGCCAGCTCTACCGTCAATGAGCAGTTCTTC.

The CDR3 protein is CASSQEGDLNEQFF. The DNA for the CDR3 is TGCGCCAGCAGCCAAGAGGGGGACCTCAATGAGCAGTTCTTC. This chain joins TRBV4-3 and TRBJ2-1; either TRBD1 or TRBD2 may supply D (5 bases each). In germline, CDR1 is LGHNA, CDR2 YSLEER. Trimming took 0 bases from V and 6 from J, leaving 9 bases between them. This CDR3 contains 14 residues.

The chain is built from TRBV6-2 or TRBV6-3 and TRBJ2-5; D uncertain. This CDR3 region has 12 residues. V shed 0 bases and J shed 6 bases, with 5 bases lying between them. Per the germline V gene, CDR1 is MNHEY and CDR2 is SVGEGT. The chain's CDR3 is CASSYSVKTQYF. CDR3 nucleotide sequence: TGTGCCAGCAGTTACTCGGTGAAGACCCAGTACTTC.

In its sample, this clonotype was seen a few times. The chain is built from TRBV15 and TRBJ1-1; no clear D. This CDR3 has 16 residues. V was cut by 0 bases and J by 0 bases, with 11 bases left in between. CDR1 is LNHNV and CDR2 is YYDKDF in the germline V gene (reference sequence). CDR3 amino acids: CATSRDRYPLNTEAFF. The CDR3 bases are TGTGCCACCAGCAGAGATCGATACCCCTTGAACACTGAAGCTTTCTTT. Variable domain in full (rest from reference TRBV15 and TRBJ1-1): DAMVIQNPRYQVTQFGKPVTLSCSQTLNHNVMYWYQQKSSQAPKLLFHYYDKDFNNEADTPDNFQSRRPNTSFCFLDIRSPGLGDTAMYLCATSRDRYPLNTEAFFGQGTRLTVV.

This clonotype was recorded a few times. The chain employs TRBV20-1 and TRBJ1-6; 10 bases match TRBD1. CDR1 is DFQATT, CDR2 SNEGSKA, per germline (reference sequence). The CDR3 loop spans 12 amino acids. CDR3 in amino acids: CSLGQGRAPLHF. The CDR3 nucleotides are TGCAGCTTGGGACAGGGGCGGGCACCCCTCCACTTT.

The chain employs TRBV19 and TRBJ2-7, with 12 bases lining up with TRBD1. CDR1 is LNHDA, CDR2 SQIVND, per germline (reference sequence). V was clipped by 5 bases and J by 6 bases; unmatched bases: 11. The CDR3 sequence is 16 residues long. In DNA form, the CDR3 reads TGTGCCAGTAGTCCGGGACAGGGGGCGTCAAGAAGCGAGCAGTACTTC. It encodes CASSPGQGASRSEQYF.

In its sample, this clonotype was seen a few times. The chain carries TRBV19 and TRBJ2-5; D gene uncertain. Between the trimmed V and J ends, which lost 5 bases and 1 base, there was a span of 8 bases. The CDR3 extends over 13 amino acids. The germline CDR1 and CDR2 sequences are LNHDA and SQIVND (reference sequence). The CDR3 sequence is CASSSNLQETQYF. The CDR3 DNA reads TGTGCCAGTAGTTCAAACCTCCAAGAGACCCAGTACTTC.